Listed here are 27 T cell receptor beta chains from one sample, sequenced in a study of Graves' ophthalmopathy and Graves' hyperthyroidism. Amplified material comprised TCR beta CDR3 regions derived from RNA transcripts. HTBI primers served in a first-round RT-PCR, which a second-round multiplex PCR followed. Via MiXCR, TCRdb re-called the multiplex PCR reads, giving one row per CDR3 protein. The table records approximately 640,000 distinct CDR3 sequences, over 40% of them present only once. Material for sequencing was peripheral blood. Receptors were obtained from an adult man with Graves' ophthalmopathy.

Concerning this clonotype: The germline gene is not matched at one end of the junction; a read error may be the cause. The rearrangement uses TRBV24-1 and TRBJ2-6; possibly TRBD1 for D (5 bases). The CDR3 is 13 residues long. In germline, CDR1 is KGHDR, CDR2 SFDVKD. The CDR3 loop reads CATSQSGANVLTF. CDR3 DNA sequence: TGTGCCACCAGTCAGAGTGGGGCAAACGTCCTGACTTTC.

This clonotype was detected only once. The chain links TRBV29-1 to TRBJ2-5; 9 bases fit TRBD2. Germline CDR1 is SQVTM and CDR2 is ANQGSEA. The CDR3 loop spans 14 amino acids. Trimming took 3 bases from V and 5 from J; bases not matched to a gene: 7. The CDR3 DNA reads as TGCAGCGTTGACCCTAGCGGGACTAGGGAGACCCAGTACTTC. Translation gives CSVDPSGTRETQYF.

This clonotype was detected a few times. This rearrangement joins TRBV4-3 to TRBJ2-2; no clear D. Trimming took 2 bases from V and 6 from J, leaving 10 bases between them. The length of the CDR3 is 14 residues. The V gene's germline CDR1 is LGHNA and CDR2 YSLEER. The CDR3 bases are TGCGCCAGCAGCCAAAGCCTTTCCCCCGGGGAGCTGTTTTTT. It specifies CASSQSLSPGELFF.

On this clonotype: One junction end disagrees with the germline gene, perhaps due to a read error. This chain links TRBV29-1 with TRBJ1-4; TRBD1 matches 8 bases. The CDR3 consists of 14 residues. In germline, CDR1 is SQVTM, CDR2 ANQGSEA. The CDR3 bases are TGCAGCGCGTTCCCCGACAGGGGAGGAGAAAAACTGCTTTTT. This translates into CSAFPDRGGEKLLF.

Only a few counts were recorded for this clonotype. The chain recombines TRBV3-1 with TRBJ2-2; D gene unclear. CDR1 LGHDT and CDR2 YNNKEL come from the germline V gene (reference sequence). Trimming removed 11 bases at V and 5 bases at J, with 12 bases between. The CDR3 runs to 12 residues. The CDR3 protein is CAAVAGTGELFF. As DNA, the CDR3 is TGTGCCGCTGTAGCTGGTACCGGGGAGCTGTTTTTT.

Remarks on this clonotype: A single base separates this from a much larger clone, so it may be a read error. The chain carries TRBV7-2 and TRBJ1-5; D gene uncertain. CDR1 and CDR2 (germline): SGHTA, FQGNSA. The CDR3 runs 14 residues. Trimming took off 1 base at V and 5 bases at J, with 9 bases between the two ends. The CDR3 region has the DNA TGTGCCAGCAGCTTAGTAGGGTTCGATCAGCCCCAGCATTTT. Encoded protein: CASSLVGFDQPQHF.

The chain couples TRBV2 to TRBJ1-1, with a possible D match to TRBD1 (6 bases). Per the germline V gene, CDR1 is SNHLY and CDR2 is FYNNEI. V was cut by 7 bases and J by 3 bases, with 15 bases left in between. The CDR3 is 14 amino acids. The CDR3 sequence is CASTGGGADTEAFF. The CDR3 DNA reads as TGTGCCAGCACGGGGGGGGGGGCGGACACTGAAGCTTTCTTT.

V gene TRBV20-1 combines with J gene TRBJ1-4, with D maybe TRBD1 (5 bases). Trimming shortened V by 6 bases and J by 3 bases, and 17 bases separated the two germline ends. This CDR3 spans 15 amino acids. Germline CDR1 reads DFQATT; CDR2 reads SNEGSKA (reference sequence). The CDR3 is CSASVRGGANEKLFF. The CDR3 nucleotides are TGCAGTGCCAGTGTCCGCGGGGGGGCTAATGAAAAACTGTTTTTT.

This clonotype was seen only once. The junction shows a germline mismatch at one end, possibly a read error. The chain combines TRBV27 with TRBJ2-7; D is unclear. The CDR3 has 16 residues. The germline V gene has CDR1 MNHEY and CDR2 SMNVEV (reference sequence). As DNA, the CDR3 is TGTGTCAGCAGTTTATCGCCCCTTCTCTCCGACTACGAGCAGTACTTC. Protein sequence: CVSSLSPLLSDYEQYF.

This clonotype was seen repeatedly, ten times or more. The chain carries TRBV2 and TRBJ2-2; 9 nucleotides match TRBD1. Germline loops: CDR1 SNHLY, CDR2 FYNNEI. V dropped 3 bases and J dropped 6; count of bases not matched to a gene: 2. The CDR3 consists of 14 residues. This CDR3 reads CASSEGQGAGELFF. The CDR3 DNA reads as TGTGCCAGCAGTGAGGGACAGGGCGCCGGGGAGCTGTTTTTT.

Details on this clonotype: The conserved final phenylalanine or tryptophan is absent from the CDR3, which likely points to a read error. The chain employs TRBV6-2 or TRBV6-3 and TRBJ1-1; weak D call: TRBD1 (5 bases). The V end lost 6 bases, the J end lost 1 base, and 9 bases lay between the germline ends. The CDR3 loop spans 13 amino acids. Germline-derived CDR1 and CDR2 are MNHEY and SVGEGT. CDR3 loop: CASRFQGNTEAFL. The CDR3 DNA is TGTGCCAGCAGGTTTCAGGGGAACACTGAAGCTTTCCTT.

This clonotype was observed a few times. The chain has TRBV5-1 and TRBJ2-7; D is perhaps TRBD1 or TRBD2 (5 bases each). Trimming removed 2 bases from V and 6 bases from J, with 18 bases in between. In germline, CDR1 is SGHRS, CDR2 YFSETQ. The CDR3 runs to 15 residues. CDR3 DNA: TGCGCCAGCAGCTTTTATGACCGGGACCTCCTCGAGCAGTACTTC. Amino acid sequence: CASSFYDRDLLEQYF.

On this clonotype: Since no conserved phenylalanine or tryptophan closes the CDR3, a read error is the likely cause. It is unclear where the CDR3 begins or ends on the DNA, so no DNA is shown, and the CDR3 is as TCRdb lists it. This chain joins TRBV25-1 and TRBJ1-2. CDR1 is MGHDK, CDR2 SYGVNS, per germline. The CDR3 length is 13 residues, termini included. This CDR3 reads CASRSRESSGNTL.

This clonotype was recorded a few times. The chain has TRBV25-1 and TRBJ1-4; D perhaps matches TRBD1 (6 bases). The CDR3 runs to 18 residues. CDR1 and CDR2 from the germline V gene are MGHDK and SYGVNS. The V end was cut by 5 bases, the J end by 0 bases, with 19 bases between. The CDR3 reads CASSPGAAGTATNEKLFF. CDR3 bases: TGTGCCAGCAGTCCAGGGGCGGCTGGTACTGCAACTAATGAAAAACTGTTTTTT. Filled out from reference TRBV25-1 and TRBJ1-4, the complete variable domain reads EADIYQTPRYLVIGTGKKITLECSQTMGHDKMYWYQQDPGMELHLIHYSYGVNSTEKGDLSSESTVSRIRTEHFPLTLESARPSHTSQYLCASSPGAAGTATNEKLFFGSGTQLSVL.

The chain links TRBV18 to TRBJ2-5; 7 bases are a match to TRBD1. In germline, CDR1 is KGHSH, CDR2 LQKENI. The CDR3 length is 14 residues. J lost 1 base, V lost 4 bases, and 3 bases had no gene match. The CDR3 here is CASSQGQAQETQYF. The CDR3 DNA reads as TGTGCCAGCTCACAAGGACAGGCCCAAGAGACCCAGTACTTC.

This clonotype was recorded at least ten times. This chain uses TRBV13 with TRBJ2-7, with a possible D match to TRBD1 (5 bases). V was cut by 2 bases and J by 0 bases, with 11 bases left in between. CDR1 is PRHDT and CDR2 is FYEKMQ in the germline V gene (reference sequence). The CDR3 is 15 amino acids. The CDR3 loop is CASSLMVRASYEQYF. The CDR3 bases are TGTGCCAGCAGCTTAATGGTCAGGGCCTCCTACGAGCAGTACTTC.

This clonotype was picked up many times. The chain uses TRBV7-9 and TRBJ2-7; maybe TRBD1 (6 bases). Germline CDR1 and CDR2: SEHNR and FQNEAQ (reference sequence). V was pared by 5 bases and J by 5 bases, with 13 bases between. This CDR3 contains 13 residues. Here the CDR3 reads CASSGGRPHEQYF. In nucleotides, the CDR3 is TGTGCCAGCAGCGGGGGCAGGCCCCACGAGCAGTACTTC.

The rearrangement uses TRBV20-1 and TRBJ2-5, with 9 positions matching TRBD1. There are 14 residues in the CDR3. The junction had 9 bases not matched to a gene; V was cut back by 6 bases and J by 4 bases. Germline V lookup: CDR1 DFQATT, CDR2 SNEGSKA (reference sequence). The CDR3 sequence is CSAPGQGWGETQYF. CDR3 sequence (DNA): TGCAGTGCCCCGGGACAGGGATGGGGAGAGACCCAGTACTTC.

Only a few counts were recorded for this clonotype. This chain joins TRBV11-3 and TRBJ2-5, with D uncertain. The CDR3 has 14 residues. Between the trimmed V and J ends, which lost 4 bases and 3 bases, there was a span of 12 bases. In germline, CDR1 is SGHNT, CDR2 YENEEA. The CDR3 protein is CASSSRTGKETQYF. The DNA of the CDR3 is TGTGCCAGCAGCTCAAGGACGGGTAAAGAGACCCAGTACTTC.

The sample holds many counts of this clonotype. V is TRBV29-1 and J is TRBJ2-5; D remains unclear. The germline CDR1 and CDR2 sequences are SQVTM and ANQGSEA. The CDR3 totals 14 residues. Trimming cost V 1 base and J 5 bases, with 14 bases left between them. CDR3 sequence reads: CSVEGELNAETQYF. In DNA, the CDR3 is TGCAGCGTTGAAGGCGAACTCAATGCTGAGACCCAGTACTTC.

The CDR3 sequence is CASLESRNSPLHF. The DNA of the CDR3 is TGTGCCAGCTTGGAGTCGCGGAATTCACCCCTCCACTTT. The J gene is TRBJ1-6, the V gene TRBV7-6; no definite D call. The CDR3 spans 13 residues. V shed 8 bases and J shed 7 bases, with 12 bases lying between them. Germline lookup yields CDR1 SGHVS and CDR2 FNYEAQ.

This clonotype was picked up one time. The chain combines TRBV10-3 with TRBJ2-5; either TRBD1 or TRBD2 may fit D (5 bases each). Between the trimmed V and J ends, which lost 6 bases and 2 bases, there was a span of 13 bases. The CDR3 loop spans 14 amino acids. CDR1 ENHRY and CDR2 SYGVKD come from the germline V gene. CDR3 bases: TGTGCCATCAGGGGGGAACGGGGTCAAGAGACCCAGTACTTC. Translation gives CAIRGERGQETQYF.

This clonotype was picked up a small number of times. Germline is not matched at one junction end, which may reflect a read error. The J gene is TRBJ1-3, the V gene TRBV10-3; 8 bases map to TRBD1. The CDR3 is 15 residues long. CDR1 ENHRY and CDR2 SYGVKD come from the germline V gene. CDR3 amino acids: CASSSTGQAGNTIYF. CDR3 nucleotide sequence: TGTGCCAGCAGTTCAACGGGACAGGCTGGAAACACCATATATTTT.

This clonotype has ten or more counts. The chain joins TRBV7-9 to TRBJ1-5, with 11 bases lining up with TRBD1. The CDR3 sequence is 17 residues long. J was trimmed by 0 bases and V by 5 bases; bases with no gene match: 6. Germline loops: CDR1 SEHNR, CDR2 FQNEAQ (reference sequence). Here the CDR3 reads CASSQGQGAFSNQPQHF. DNA for the CDR3: TGTGCCAGCAGCCAAGGACAGGGGGCGTTTAGCAATCAGCCCCAGCATTTT.

The chain combines TRBV19 with TRBJ2-2; TRBD1 matches at 9 bases. The V segment lost 5 bases and the J segment 4 bases; nucleotides outside the gene matches: 11. Per germline, CDR1 LNHDA and CDR2 SQIVND (reference sequence). The CDR3 consists of 17 residues. The CDR3 loop reads CASSEQGAGLGTGELFF. The CDR3 region has the DNA TGTGCCAGTAGTGAACAGGGGGCAGGCCTTGGCACCGGGGAGCTGTTTTTT.

On this clonotype itself: This may come from a read error, since a much larger clone is one base off. The conserved phenylalanine or tryptophan is not found at the CDR3 terminus, so this likely reflects a read error. The rearrangement links TRBV15 to TRBJ2-7, with 14 bases fitting TRBD2. This CDR3 has 17 residues. J gave up 3 bases and V 2 bases, and 6 bases lay outside the gene matches. The germline CDR1 and CDR2 sequences are LNHNV and YYDKDF (reference sequence). The CDR3 is CATSRLGTSGSLYEQYL. Written as DNA, the CDR3 is TGTGCCACCAGCAGACTGGGGACTAGCGGGAGCCTCTACGAGCAGTACCTC.

Worth noting for this clonotype: A much larger clone lies one base from this, so it may be a read error. The rearrangement joins TRBV19 to TRBJ1-1; D remains unclear. CDR3 size: 10 residues. CDR1 is LNHDA and CDR2 is SQIVND in the germline V gene (reference sequence). Between the trimmed V and J ends, which lost 6 bases and 8 bases, there was a span of 7 bases. The CDR3: CASSGREAFF. In DNA, the CDR3 is TGTGCCAGTAGCGGTCGGGAAGCTTTCTTT.